The clone carrying this TCR beta chain was observed many times. Its antigen is undetermined. V lost 1 base, J lost 2 bases, and 9 bases lay in between. The CDR3 sequence is 15 residues long. The record originates from a study of CD8 T cells in ankylosing spondylitis. Overall study findings and caveats: Typical of ankylosing spondylitis blood, it appeared, was a TCR beta motif of eight highly homologous variants. According to the report, clones linked to the disease were significantly enriched in matched synovial fluid samples taken from ankylosing spondylitis patients.

TCRdb analysed the 5' RACE reads with MiXCR anew, one entry per CDR3 protein. The sample includes 270,000 or so distinct CDR3 sequences, 15% to 20% of them seen just once. Sequenced input: blood, either unsorted or a sorted T cell fraction (not recorded which). The V call is TRBV12-3 or TRBV12-4, the J call TRBJ1-5; D gene unclear. This sequence originates from a male donor with ankylosing spondylitis or in good health (not recorded which). This chain's CDR3 is CASSLEGFGNQPQHF. CDR3 bases: TGTGCCAGCAGTTTAGAAGGGTTCGGCAATCAGCCCCAGCATTTT.